Listed here are 10 T cell receptor beta chains from one sample, sequenced in a study of blood T cell repertoires in COVID-19. Profiled with immunoSEQ multiplex PCR; TCRdb holds only in-frame clones, not every one. The sample lists some 460,000 clones, around nine tenths seen once, with approximately 2% in the top ten. Sequences were obtained from PBMCs or T cells enriched from blood (not recorded which). The receptor set was obtained from a woman under 30 with acute COVID-19.

This rearrangement joins TRBV10-3 to TRBJ2-3; D is undetermined. In germline, CDR1 is ENHRY, CDR2 SYGVKD. V lost 6 bases and J lost 0, with 13 bases in between. The CDR3 covers 15 residues. CDR3 coding DNA: TGTGCCATCAGCTCGACTGGAGACAGCACAGATACGCAGTATTTT. This codes for CAISSTGDSTDTQYF.

The chain has TRBV18 and TRBJ1-2, with 7 nucleotides matching TRBD1. CDR3 length: 14 residues. V dropped 3 bases and J dropped 4; count of bases not matched to a gene: 5. From germline, CDR1 is KGHSH and CDR2 LQKENI. The CDR3 DNA is TGTGCCAGCTCACCTGGGACAGAACTCTATGGCTACACCTTC. Amino acids: CASSPGTELYGYTF.

The J gene is TRBJ1-1, the V gene TRBV14, with 9 bases that match TRBD1. V was pared by 4 bases and J by 0 bases, with 9 bases of the junction left unmatched. The CDR3 sequence is 17 residues long. Germline CDR1 reads SGHDN; CDR2 reads FVKESK. The CDR3 sequence: CASSPLGTGNMNTEAFF. CDR3 nucleotides: TGTGCCAGCAGCCCCCTCGGGACAGGGAATATGAACACTGAAGCTTTCTTT.

This clone was counted between two and nine times. This chain joins TRBV9 and TRBJ1-4; TRBD1 might be the D (6 bases). The CDR3 loop spans 15 amino acids. V lost 0 bases and J lost 6, with 12 bases in between. Germline assignment: CDR1 SGDLS and CDR2 YYNGEE. CDR3 bases: TGTGCCAGCAGCGTAGCTCCAGGGGTAGATGAAAAACTGTTTTTT. It translates to CASSVAPGVDEKLFF. Complete variable domain (other parts from reference TRBV9 and TRBJ1-4): DSGVTQTPKHLITATGQRVTLRCSPRSGDLSVYWYQQSLDQGLQFLIQYYNGEERAKGNILERFSAQQFPDLHSELNLSSLELGDSALYFCASSVAPGVDEKLFFGSGTQLSVL.

The rearrangement joins TRBV6-1 to TRBJ2-7; D gene unclear. Germline V CDR1 and CDR2: MNHNS, SASEGT. This CDR3 region has 16 residues. Between the trimmed V and J ends, which lost 2 bases and 0 bases, there was a span of 14 bases. The CDR3 bases are TGTGCCAGCAGTGAATTTTCTGGTGCCAGCTCCTACGAGCAGTACTTC. It is translated as CASSEFSGASSYEQYF.

The chain joins TRBV10-3 to TRBJ1-5; 8 bases line up with TRBD1. V dropped 4 bases and J dropped 5; count of bases not matched to a gene: 7. The CDR3 sequence is 15 residues long. Germline CDR1 and CDR2: ENHRY and SYGVKD. The CDR3: CAISAGQGMYQPQHF. The DNA for the CDR3 is TGTGCCATCAGTGCCGGACAGGGTATGTATCAGCCCCAGCATTTT.

The chain employs TRBV5-1 and TRBJ1-1, with a weak D call TRBD1 (5 bases). V lost 4 bases, J lost 8 bases, and 15 bases lay in between. The CDR3 sequence is 13 residues long. The germline CDR1 and CDR2 sequences are SGHRS and YFSETQ. CDR3 protein: CASSPSGRVEAFF. The DNA of the CDR3 is TGCGCCAGCAGCCCGTCGGGCAGGGTGGAAGCTTTCTTT.

This chain uses TRBV30 with TRBJ1-4, with unresolved D. Germline V gene data show CDR1 as GTSNPN and CDR2 as SVGIG (reference sequence). This CDR3 is built from 14 residues. Trimming shortened V by 2 bases and J by 7 bases, and 14 bases separated the two germline ends. The CDR3 loop is CAWSLRRAREKLFF. The CDR3, as DNA: TGTGCCTGGAGTCTTAGGAGGGCTCGTGAAAAACTGTTTTTT.

In its sample, this clone was seen a few times. The chain joins TRBV28 to TRBJ1-4; 10 bases align to TRBD1. CDR3 length: 17 amino acids. Losses at the gene ends were 6 bases for V and 8 bases for J; bases not matched to a gene: 15. In germline, CDR1 is MDHEN, CDR2 SYDVKM. CDR3 DNA: TGTGCCAGCAGCCCGGGGACAGGGGAGGGGTTTAGGGAAAAACTGTTTTTT. This codes for CASSPGTGEGFREKLFF.

CDR3 amino acids: CASSRGRGYEQYF. The CDR3 nucleotides are TGTGCCAGCAGCCGCGGAAGGGGCTACGAGCAGTACTTC. The rearrangement uses TRBV28 and TRBJ2-7; tentatively, D is TRBD1 (5 bases). This CDR3 region has 13 residues. Germline V gives CDR1 MDHEN, CDR2 SYDVKM. V was clipped by 6 bases and J by 3 bases, with 12 bases between them.